This passage covers 7 T cell receptor beta chains from one sample sequenced in a study of T cells after yellow fever vaccination (dated by TCRdb to 2018 to 2020). This sample's treatment or condition label indicates: live attenuated yellow fever vaccine strain. The receptor library was made with 5' RACE. Sequencing relied on an Illumina NovaSeq 6000. Clones were called with MiXCR by TCRdb after fastp trimmed the public reads at Q25, and only in-frame beta chains were retained. Duplicate CDR3 protein sequences are folded into a single record with the most common DNA and genes. In this sample the table shows around 310,000 distinct CDR3 sequences, around 4.5% of which occur a single time. Approximately 20% of the sample lies in the top ten. The material sequenced was PBMCs, taken 15 days after the yellow fever booster vaccination. These receptors came from a man aged 18 to 29 who received the YFV17D yellow fever vaccine.

This clonotype was observed many times. The chain employs TRBV7-2 and TRBJ2-5; the D is unclear. The germline V and J ends were trimmed by 2 bases and 7 bases, with 14 bases remaining between them. The germline V gene encodes CDR1 SGHTA and CDR2 FQGNSA. The CDR3 has 14 residues. CDR3 sequence (DNA): TGTGCCAGCAGCTTACTAGAGCGATGGGGGACCCAGTACTTC. Amino acid sequence: CASSLLERWGTQYF.

This clonotype was counted many times. CDR3 loop: CASSLRGRDRETQYF. The CDR3 DNA reads TGTGCCAGCAGCTTAAGGGGCCGGGACAGAGAGACCCAGTACTTC. This sequence joins TRBV7-3 and TRBJ2-5, with 7 bases matching TRBD1. J gave up 4 bases and V 1 base, and 6 bases lay outside the gene matches. Germline assignment: CDR1 SGHTA and CDR2 FQGTGA. CDR3 length: 15 amino acids. The complete variable domain, with remaining parts taken from reference TRBV7-3 and TRBJ2-5, reads GAGVSQTPSNKVTEKGKYVELRCDPISGHTALYWYRQSLGQGPEFLIYFQGTGAADDSGLPNDRFFAVRPEGSVSTLKIQRTERGDSAVYLCASSLRGRDRETQYFGPGTRLLVL.

Many counts were recorded for this clonotype. CDR3 DNA: TGCGCCAGCAGCCAAGACTCGGCTAGCCTAGTGGGCGCCGGGGAGCTGTTTTTT. Its translation is CASSQDSASLVGAGELFF. The chain is built from TRBV4-3 and TRBJ2-2; weak D call: TRBD2 (5 bases). Trimming took 0 bases from V and 6 from J, leaving 20 bases between them. Germline V gene lookup returns CDR1 LGHNA and CDR2 YSLEER. This CDR3 spans 18 amino acids.

This clonotype was detected a few times. The J gene is TRBJ2-1, the V gene TRBV25-1; D assignment may be TRBD1 or TRBD2 (5 bases each). Germline V lookup: CDR1 MGHDK, CDR2 SYGVNS. V lost 4 bases to trimming and J lost 2 bases, with 12 bases between them. The CDR3 runs to 15 residues. DNA of the CDR3: TGTGCCAGCAGTGTGGGGACCCCGACCTACAATGAGCAGTTCTTC. Translation gives CASSVGTPTYNEQFF.

The genes are TRBV6-2 or TRBV6-3 and TRBJ2-5; 7 bases fit TRBD2. Looked up from germline, CDR1 is MNHEY and CDR2 is SVGEGT. Unmatched junction bases numbered 5, after V lost 10 bases and J lost 0 bases. The CDR3 runs to 13 residues. CDR3 DNA: TGTGCCACCGAAAGCGGGGACCAAGAGACCCAGTACTTC. Amino acid sequence: CATESGDQETQYF.

In DNA form, the CDR3 reads TGTGCCAGCAGCTCCAGGACAGGGGTCAACTATGGCTACACCTTC. Protein product: CASSSRTGVNYGYTF. The chain employs TRBV7-6 and TRBJ1-2, with 9 bases fitting TRBD1. The germline CDR1 and CDR2 sequences are SGHVS and FNYEAQ. CDR3 size: 15 residues. Trimming took 4 bases from V and 2 from J; bases not matched to a gene: 5.

This clonotype came up a few times. This sequence joins TRBV7-8 and TRBJ1-3, with TRBD1 as a possible D gene (6 bases). Trimming took off 5 bases at V and 4 bases at J, with 21 bases between the two ends. CDR3 length: 17 residues. In germline, CDR1 is SGHVS, CDR2 FQNEAQ. DNA for the CDR3: TGTGCCAGCAGCCTAGATTCCGGGACAAAACGAGGAAACACCATATATTTT. This gives the protein CASSLDSGTKRGNTIYF.